The rows below give T cell receptor beta chains drawn from one sample of a study of siplizumab effects on memory and regulatory T cells. Only in-frame clones appear in the TCRdb table, and some are missing; sequencing was by immunoSEQ multiplex PCR. The sample has roughly 100,000 clones, 85% to 95% seen once; the top ten hold about 0.32%. Source material: CD4+ T cells sorted from blood. Receptors originate from a human donor in good health. Each CDR3 is given with its conserved first and last residue. The D gene is left open where the match is weak. Clone size is not always given. Where it is, it says once, few, many or a class for expanded clones.

clone size,V gene,CDR3 length,D gene,J gene,CDR3 DNA,CDR3 protein
-,TRBV30,17,TRBD1,TRBJ2-6,TGTGCCTGCGCAAAGGGGGACAGGGGTTCTGGGGCCAACGTCCTGACTTTC,CACAKGDRGSGANVLTF
-,TRBV7-8,15,-,TRBJ2-1,TGTGCCAGCAGCTTAGTAAAAGGGTTCGTGGGTGAGCAGTTCTTC,CASSLVKGFVGEQFF
-,TRBV18,15,TRBD1,TRBJ1-2,TGTGCCAGCTCACCACCGGCAGGGGGCTCCTATGGCTACACCTTC,CASSPPAGGSYGYTF
-,TRBV9,13,-,TRBJ2-7,TGTGCCAGCAGCGTAGCCCAGGGGTACGAGCAGTACTTC,CASSVAQGYEQYF
-,TRBV6-5,16,-,TRBJ2-5,TGTGCCAGCAGTTTCCAGTGGGAGAAGGGACGAGAGACCCAGTACTTC,CASSFQWEKGRETQYF
-,TRBV9,13,-,TRBJ2-7,TGTGCCAGCAGCGGTGGTGCCAACTACGAGCAGTACTTC,CASSGGANYEQYF
-,TRBV11-3,14,TRBD1,TRBJ1-2,TGTGCCAGCAGCACCGACAGGGGAGGGGGCGGCTACACCTTC,CASSTDRGGGGYTF
-,TRBV7-8,15,TRBD1,TRBJ2-7,TGTGCCAGCAGGATGGGTAGACAGGGGGTCCACGAGCAGTACTTC,CASRMGRQGVHEQYF
-,TRBV6-5,15,-,TRBJ1-2,TGTGCCAGCAGGGCTCAGGTCAGAGGTCTCTATGGCTACACCTTC,CASRAQVRGLYGYTF
-,TRBV5-4,16,-,TRBJ2-7,TGTGCCAGCAGCACCGGCAGGCGGGGAAGCTCCTACGAGCAGTACTTC,CASSTGRRGSSYEQYF
-,TRBV20-1,11,-,TRBJ1-2,TGCAGCGTTTATAGGTCGGGTGGCTACACCTTC,CSVYRSGGYTF
-,TRBV18,13,-,TRBJ2-7,TGTGCCAGCTCACCACCCCTTTCCTACGAGCAGTACTTC,CASSPPLSYEQYF
-,TRBV7-8,12,-,TRBJ2-7,TGTGCCAGCAGCCAAGACAGGTACGAGCAGTACTTC,CASSQDRYEQYF
-,TRBV10-3,16,TRBD2,TRBJ2-3,TGTGCCATCAGTGAGGGAGGGACTAGCGGGGGAGATACGCAGTATTTT,CAISEGGTSGGDTQYF
once,TRBV5-1,13,-,TRBJ1-4,TGCGCCAGCAGCTGGGGGCCTGATGAAAAACTGTTTTTT,CASSWGPDEKLFF
-,TRBV7-7,15,-,TRBJ1-3,TGTGCTAGCAGCCCCGGCAACGGTCCTGGAAACACCATATATTTT,CASSPGNGPGNTIYF
-,TRBV5-4,14,TRBD1,TRBJ2-7,TGTGCCAGCAGCTTGGGACAGGGTTCCTACGAGCAGTACTTC,CASSLGQGSYEQYF
-,TRBV10-3,13,-,TRBJ1-5,TGTGCCATCAGTGTCGGGGGAGATCAGCCCCAGCATTTT,CAISVGGDQPQHF
once,TRBV5-1,16,-,TRBJ2-7,TGCGCCAGCAGCTGGGGTGGAGCGGGGACATCTTACGAGCAGTACTTC,CASSWGGAGTSYEQYF
-,TRBV5-1,13,TRBD1,TRBJ2-1,TGCGCCAGCAGCGGGACAGGGGTAAATGAGCAGTTCTTC,CASSGTGVNEQFF
-,TRBV11-3,13,TRBD1,TRBJ1-4,TGTGCCAGCAGCTCGCGACAGGGGGCAAAACTGTTTTTT,CASSSRQGAKLFF
-,TRBV27,14,-,TRBJ2-3,TGTGCCAGCAGGCGGACGGAGGGTACAGATACGCAGTATTTT,CASRRTEGTDTQYF
-,TRBV2,11,-,TRBJ2-7,TGTGCCAGCAGCGGGGGAGGCGAGCAGTACTTC,CASSGGGEQYF
-,TRBV2,14,-,TRBJ1-1,TGTGCCAGCAGGGCGACGGTTGCGGACACTGAAGCTTTCTTT,CASRATVADTEAFF
-,TRBV15,16,-,TRBJ1-5,TGTGCCACCAGCAGAGATCTCGGGCGGGATAATCAGCCCCAGCATTTT,CATSRDLGRDNQPQHF
-,TRBV5-6,14,-,TRBJ2-1,TGTGCCAGCAGCTTGAGGAGCTCCTACAATGAGCAGTTCTTC,CASSLRSSYNEQFF
-,TRBV30,16,-,TRBJ2-7,TGTGCCTGGAGGGATACCGGGACACATAACATCTACGAGCAGTACTTC,CAWRDTGTHNIYEQYF
-,TRBV25-1,12,-,TRBJ2-3,TGTGCCAGCAGGGCGGGTGGTAATACACAGTATTTT,CASRAGGNTQYF
-,TRBV2,14,-,TRBJ1-4,TGTGCCAGCAGCCACGATAGTCCTAATGAAAAACTGTTTTTT,CASSHDSPNEKLFF
-,TRBV2,17,TRBD1,TRBJ2-1,TGTGCCAGCAGGACGTTACCCGGGACAGACCTGAACAATGAGCAGTTCTTC,CASRTLPGTDLNNEQFF
-,TRBV19,16,-,TRBJ1-1,TGTGCCAGTAGTATTCCGGGGCGGGCTTCGAACACTGAAGCTTTCTTT,CASSIPGRASNTEAFF
-,TRBV5-8,15,TRBD2,TRBJ2-2,TGTGCCAGCAGCTTGGATTTGGGGGGGACCGGGGAGCTGTTTTTT,CASSLDLGGTGELFF
-,TRBV7-2,15,-,TRBJ2-3,TGTGCCAGCAGCTTAGTTGGCGAGAGCACAGATACGCAGTATTTT,CASSLVGESTDTQYF
once,TRBV7-9,15,TRBD1,TRBJ1-2,TGTGCCAGCAGCTCAGGGACAGGGTCTGACTATGGCTACACCTTC,CASSSGTGSDYGYTF
-,TRBV11-2,15,TRBD2,TRBJ2-7,TGTGCCAGCAGCTTGGCTAGCGGGAGTGGGAGCGAGCAGTACTTC,CASSLASGSGSEQYF
-,TRBV13,13,-,TRBJ1-2,TGTGCCAGCAGACTAAGAACAGGGAATGGCTACACCTTC,CASRLRTGNGYTF
-,TRBV11-2,16,-,TRBJ2-3,TGTGCCAGCAGCATGATAGGGGGGGCGCAGGCAGATACGCAGTATTTT,CASSMIGGAQADTQYF
-,TRBV6-1,14,-,TRBJ2-3,TGTGCCAGCAGGCCGGGCAGGGGCACAGATACGCAGTATTTT,CASRPGRGTDTQYF
-,TRBV7-2,15,-,TRBJ2-2,TGTGCCAGCAGCTTAGCGCCCCCACCCACCGGGGAGCTGTTTTTT,CASSLAPPPTGELFF
once,TRBV5-1,13,-,TRBJ2-1,TGCGCCAGCAGCGATACCGACGGGAATGAGCAGTTCTTC,CASSDTDGNEQFF
once,TRBV5-1,14,-,TRBJ1-5,TGCGCCAGCAGCTTGGGCGGTCCAAATCAGCCCCAGCATTTT,CASSLGGPNQPQHF
-,TRBV2,13,-,TRBJ2-5,TGTGCCAGCATTGGGCTTACCCAAGAGACCCAGTACTTC,CASIGLTQETQYF
-,TRBV6-5,12,-,TRBJ2-1,TGTGCCAGCAGGGGGGTCAAGAATGAGCAGTTCTTC,CASRGVKNEQFF
-,TRBV15,13,-,TRBJ2-7,TGTGCCACCTCACATCTGGAGCCCTACGAGCAGTACTTC,CATSHLEPYEQYF
once,TRBV9,15,-,TRBJ2-1,TGTGCCAGCAGCCCACTCGTCGGGAGTGGCAATGAGCAGTTCTTC,CASSPLVGSGNEQFF
-,TRBV6-5,15,TRBD1,TRBJ2-3,TGTGCCAGCAGTCACAGGGGGACAAGCACAGATACGCAGTATTTT,CASSHRGTSTDTQYF
-,TRBV14,12,-,TRBJ2-7,TGTGCCAGCAGCCAATTCGGCTCCGAGCAGTACTTC,CASSQFGSEQYF
-,TRBV2,15,TRBD2,TRBJ2-7,TGTGCCAGCAGTGATAGGGGGACTAGCTCCTACGAGCAGTACTTC,CASSDRGTSSYEQYF